This record concerns one TCR beta chain sequence. The antigen is not known. This specimen belongs to a study of CD8+ T cells in alopecia areata. Trimming stripped 4 bases from V and 1 base from J, with 14 bases between. The CDR3 contains 16 residues. CDR1 and CDR2 from the germline V gene are SGDLS and YYNGEE. The sequencing template was cDNA reverse transcribed from extracted RNA. Clones were sequenced by immunoSEQ multiplex PCR, and TCRdb holds only the in-frame ones, with some missing. The table includes under 300,000 clones, about 60% detected once. Study-level results: Many of the expanded lesional clones endured in scalp and blood while on tofacitinib. Uncertain still, given a single nonresponder, is whether baseline CD8+ expansion links to response.

Indicated treatment: oral pan-JAK inhibitor, 5-10 mg twice daily. Collected material from alopecia areata patients comprised lesional scalp punch biopsies and peripheral blood. The input for sequencing was CD4+ T cells sorted from blood, taken around week 54, from a patient treated with tofacitinib. This sequence joins TRBV9 and TRBJ2-2; D is uncertain. The origin of this receptor is a human donor with alopecia areata. This chain's CDR3 is CASSPWIGMNTGELFF. The CDR3 DNA reads TGTGCCAGCAGCCCTTGGATAGGGATGAACACCGGGGAGCTGTTTTTT.